This TCR beta chain was obtained from a study of vaccination and CD4 T cells after COVID-19 (dated by TCRdb to between 2021 and 2024). Broadly, across the study: Convalescent patients had a positive SARS-CoV-2 result on nasal swab PCR, and of these patients, several had mild disease and one had severe disease. The convalescent cohort comprised six males and four females, including two Hispanic individuals, seven Caucasians, two Asians and one multiracial person. Participants got two doses of the Pfizer-BioNTech BNT162b2 vaccine (n=8) or two doses of the Moderna mRNA-1273 vaccine (n=2). Post-COVID blood samples from convalescent patients were collected a median of approximately 93 days after diagnosis, with a range of about 30 to 170 days. Post-vaccine blood samples were collected a median of approximately eleven weeks after the second vaccine dose, ranging from about 12 to 250 days. For stimulating the cultures, overlapping spike peptide pools were used, derived from SARS-CoV-2 as well as from the common cold coronaviruses HCoV-NL63, HCoV-OC43 and HCoV-229E. Control cultures used a CEFX viral epitope pool as positive control, an HIV-1 Nef peptide pool as negative control, or no peptide. In 10 COVID-19 convalescent patients and a handful of infection-naive healthy vaccine recipients, researchers compared the spike-specific CD4+ TCR repertoire from before mRNA vaccination with the repertoire from after.

Taking its sample share into account, this clonotype is medium-sized (0.01 to 0.1%). Its target antigen remains unknown. Base qualities are missing; no much larger clone stands one base away. The label giving this sample's treatment or condition can be read as: approximately 9-day PBMC culture with coronavirus spike peptide pools or control peptides (ViraFEST assay). The ViraFEST assay, used in the study, expanded antigen-specific T cells with peptide pools and then identified the expanded clonotypes through TCR sequencing. The positive SARS-CoV-2 PCR tests of the convalescent patients were dated from March to December 2020, before the Alpha, Beta and Delta variants emerged in the United States. Each well held 2.2 million or so PBMCs cultured in IMDM containing about 5% human AB serum and approximately 9.8 IU/ml IL-2, with about 9.4 ug/ml peptide pools added. Half of the culture medium was replaced with fresh IL-2-containing medium on days 3 and 7. Once the cells had been in culture for less than 12 days, the EasySep CD4+ T cell isolation kit was used to isolate CD4+ T cells by negative selection. PBMCs were separated from whole blood using Ficoll-Paque Plus gradient centrifugation and then either used fresh or cryopreserved at -140C. Culture conditions were generally each tested in triplicate wells.

The study at large found these results: Nearly all vaccine-specific clones in convalescent patients (304 of 307) were mono-reactive for SARS-CoV-2 spike rather than cross-reactive with common cold coronaviruses. Among convalescent patients, a median roughly 90% of the SARS-CoV-2-reactive clones seen after vaccination appeared only after vaccination, which suggests priming specific to the vaccine. Although the median number of SARS-CoV-2-reactive clonotypes went up from 21 after infection to roughly 40 after vaccination, the increase was not significant. Relatively few convalescent patients were included in the study, and early timepoints after natural infection were not analyzed.

V loses 0 bases, J loses 1 base, and the germline ends lie 11 bases apart. Based on the germline V gene (reference sequence), the CDR1 and CDR2 sequences are SGHNT and YYREEE. The CDR3 runs 15 amino acids, cysteine and phenylalanine included. The DNA shown is the 45-base CDR3, in frame from base 1. The method behind the library was PCR. DNA from cultured CD4+ T cells underwent TCR sequencing with the Oncomine TCR Beta short-read assay at the Johns Hopkins FTIC core. Genomic DNA was extracted from the cultured CD4+ T cells with the QIAamp micro DNA kit. Oncomine TCR Beta libraries made from cultured CD4+ T cells were pooled using unique dual indexes and sequenced on an Illumina iSeq 100. As for the original processing: Non-productive sequences were removed, and CDR3s that did not start with C, did not end with F or W, or were shorter than 7 amino acids were discarded. The MANAFEST web application was used to identify antigen-specific clonotypes by comparing peptide-stimulated wells against reference wells and other culture wells. An FDR below 0.05, an odds ratio above 5, and a productive frequency above 0.1% in at least two of three replicate wells were required for clones to be considered positive. A clonotype counted as cross-reactive if it showed significant expansion both in the SARS-CoV-2 spike wells and in at least one common cold coronavirus spike condition. Levenshtein distances (stringdist) and unrooted phylogenetic trees (ape) in R version 3.6.1 were used to assess CDR3 homology. TCRdb reran the public reads through fastp at Q25 and MiXCR, keeping productive beta chains. Records with the same CDR3 protein are collapsed into one entry carrying the most frequent genes and DNA. TCRdb assigned the V and J calls; the authors' analysis was not used. This sample has some 25,000 distinct CDR3 sequences in its table, and about 52% of those were observed once. The ten largest account for 6.1% of the sample.

The V and J genes are TRBV5-4 and TRBJ2-7, and possibly TRBD2, on 6 matching bases. Sample: CD4+ T cells from blood, cultured in vitro. This TCR was recovered from a human donor who had recovered from COVID-19. The encoded CDR3 is CASSLAGSGSYEQYF. The bases are TGTGCCAGCAGCTTGGCCGGGAGCGGTTCCTACGAGCAGTACTTC.